These 23 T cell receptor beta chains originate from one sample sequenced in a study of PD-1 blockade in classical Hodgkin lymphoma. Documented time point: newly diagnosed, previously untreated cHL patient sample. Magnetic negative selection of thawed PBMCs yielded the CD8+ T cells. The method was immunoSEQ multiplex PCR; TCRdb's version includes in-frame clones alone and lacks a portion of them. The sample includes over 20,000 clones, about 83% of them seen just once. Sequenced input: CD8+ T cells from blood. These receptor sequences come from a human donor with classical Hodgkin lymphoma.

The chain recombines TRBV12-5 with TRBJ2-2; D is tentatively TRBD1 or TRBD2 (5 bases each). With 5 bases removed from V and 7 bases from J, the gap between germline ends came to 5 bases. Germline V gene data show CDR1 as LGHNT and CDR2 as FRNRAP. CDR3 length equals 11 residues. The CDR3 bases are TGTGCTAGTGGTGGGGGCGGGGAGCTGTTTTTT. Translation: CASGGGGELFF. The complete variable domain, with remaining parts taken from reference TRBV12-5 and TRBJ2-2, reads DARVTQTPRHKVTEMGQEVTMRCQPILGHNTVFWYRQTMMQGLELLAYFRNRAPLDDSGMPKDRFSAEMPDATLATLKIQPSEPRDSAVYFCASGGGGELFFGEGSRLTVL.

J is TRBJ1-1 and V is TRBV6-5; D is unclear. Germline V gene lookup returns CDR1 MNHEY and CDR2 SVGAGI. This CDR3 has 15 residues. V gave up 3 bases and J gave up 4 bases, with 15 bases separating them. The CDR3: CASSYWASESTEAFF. As DNA, the CDR3 is TGTGCCAGCAGTTATTGGGCGTCCGAATCCACTGAAGCTTTCTTT.

This clone was observed a few times. This chain connects TRBV29-1 to TRBJ1-1; no firm D call. Trimming removed 5 bases at V and 1 base at J, with 11 bases between. This CDR3 comprises 13 residues. The germline gives CDR1 SQVTM, CDR2 ANQGSEA. CDR3 amino acids: CSVNRGSNTEAFF. The CDR3 DNA reads as TGCAGCGTTAACCGGGGATCGAACACTGAAGCTTTCTTT. The complete variable domain, with remaining parts taken from reference TRBV29-1 and TRBJ1-1, reads SAVISQKPSRDICQRGTSLTIQCQVDSQVTMMFWYRQQPGQSLTLIATANQGSEATYESGFVIDKFPISRPNLTFSTLTVSNMSPEDSSIYLCSVNRGSNTEAFFGQGTRLTVV.

This clone was counted between two and nine times. J is TRBJ1-4 and V is TRBV4-1; 10 bases fit TRBD1. The CDR3 sequence is 16 residues long. Germline V gives CDR1 MGHRA, CDR2 YSYEKL. V lost 4 bases to trimming and J lost 6 bases; unmatched junction nucleotides: 8. The CDR3 is CASSLGDRGADEKLFF. The CDR3 bases are TGCGCCAGCAGCCTCGGGGACAGGGGCGCAGATGAAAAACTGTTTTTT.

The chain has TRBV7-2 and TRBJ2-7; 9 bases are shared with TRBD2. Germline CDR1 is SGHTA and CDR2 is FQGNSA. The V gene end was trimmed by 4 bases and the J gene end by 2 bases; junction bases not matched to a gene: 3. The CDR3 contains 14 residues. CDR3 in amino acids: CASSSVAGAYEQYF. The CDR3 nucleotides read TGTGCCAGCAGCTCAGTAGCGGGGGCCTACGAGCAGTACTTC. Supplemented by reference TRBV7-2 and TRBJ2-7, the full variable domain reads GAGVSQSPSNKVTEKGKDVELRCDPISGHTALYWYRQSLGQGLEFLIYFQGNSAPDKSGLPSDRFSAERTGGSVSTLTIQRTQQEDSAVYLCASSSVAGAYEQYFGPGTRLTVT.

V and J are TRBV9 and TRBJ1-1; tentatively, D is TRBD1 (6 bases). There are 15 residues in the CDR3. In germline, CDR1 is SGDLS, CDR2 YYNGEE. Trimming stripped 1 base from V and 1 base from J, with 11 bases between. CDR3 sequence reads: CASSVRGGKNTEAFF. CDR3 nucleotide sequence: TGTGCCAGCAGCGTAAGGGGGGGAAAGAACACTGAAGCTTTCTTT. The whole variable domain, remainder taken from reference TRBV9 and TRBJ1-1, is DSGVTQTPKHLITATGQRVTLRCSPRSGDLSVYWYQQSLDQGLQFLIQYYNGEERAKGNILERFSAQQFPDLHSELNLSSLELGDSALYFCASSVRGGKNTEAFFGQGTRLTVV.

The rearrangement links TRBV29-1 to TRBJ1-1, with D perhaps matching TRBD1 (6 bases). This CDR3 comprises 13 residues. Trimming pared 2 bases from V and 2 bases from J, leaving 9 bases between. Germline CDR1 reads SQVTM; CDR2 reads ANQGSEA. CDR3: CSVERGGNTEAFF. The CDR3 nucleotides read TGCAGCGTTGAACGAGGGGGAAACACTGAAGCTTTCTTT.

This chain uses TRBV15 with TRBJ2-5, with D perhaps matching TRBD1 or TRBD2 (6 bases each). CDR3 length: 15 amino acids. Between the trimmed V and J ends, which lost 0 bases and 5 bases, there was a span of 13 bases. Germline lookup yields CDR1 LNHNV and CDR2 YYDKDF (reference sequence). The CDR3 DNA is TGTGCCACCAGCAGAGAGGGGGGCGAAGGGGAGACCCAGTACTTC. Translating it yields CATSREGGEGETQYF. The whole variable domain, filled in from reference TRBV15 and TRBJ2-5, reads DAMVIQNPRYQVTQFGKPVTLSCSQTLNHNVMYWYQQKSSQAPKLLFHYYDKDFNNEADTPDNFQSRRPNTSFCFLDIRSPGLGDTAMYLCATSREGGEGETQYFGPGTRLLVL.

The chain couples TRBV19 to TRBJ1-2; maybe TRBD1 (6 bases). The germline CDR1 and CDR2 sequences are LNHDA and SQIVND (reference sequence). Trimming left V 5 bases short and J 8 bases short, with 12 bases between. CDR3 size: 12 residues. The CDR3 reads CASSSRDTGYTF. For the CDR3, the DNA is TGTGCCAGTAGTTCTCGGGACACCGGCTACACCTTC.

V gene TRBV5-1 combines with J gene TRBJ1-2, with 7 bases identical to TRBD1. Per the germline V gene, CDR1 is SGHRS and CDR2 is YFSETQ. There are 15 residues in the CDR3. V gave up 0 bases and J gave up 7 bases; unmatched junction bases: 9. The DNA of the CDR3 is TGCGCCAGCAGCTTGGAGGGGCAGGGGGTTGGTGGCTACACCTTC. Translated: CASSLEGQGVGGYTF. The full variable domain, with the rest looked up from reference TRBV5-1 and TRBJ1-2, is KAGVTQTPRYLIKTRGQQVTLSCSPISGHRSVSWYQQTPGQGLQFLFEYFSETQRNKGNFPGRFSGRQFSNSRSEMNVSTLELGDSALYLCASSLEGQGVGGYTFGSGTRLTVV.

J is TRBJ2-1 and V is TRBV5-1; D remains ambiguous. The CDR3 length is 11 residues. Germline values: CDR1 SGHRS, CDR2 YFSETQ. V was clipped by 4 bases and J by 9 bases, with 8 bases between them. The CDR3 is CASSVMGEQFF. CDR3 nucleotide sequence: TGCGCCAGCAGCGTTATGGGTGAGCAGTTCTTC. The whole variable domain, filled in from reference TRBV5-1 and TRBJ2-1, reads KAGVTQTPRYLIKTRGQQVTLSCSPISGHRSVSWYQQTPGQGLQFLFEYFSETQRNKGNFPGRFSGRQFSNSRSEMNVSTLELGDSALYLCASSVMGEQFFGPGTRLTVL.

V is TRBV14 and J is TRBJ2-7; D is uncertain. The CDR3 loop spans 13 amino acids. V shed 6 bases and J shed 3 bases, with 12 bases lying between them. CDR1 and CDR2 (germline): SGHDN, FVKESK. The CDR3 DNA reads as TGTGCCAGCAGTCGAGTCATTAACTACGAGCAGTACTTC. It is translated as CASSRVINYEQYF.

The chain is built from TRBV19 and TRBJ1-5; TRBD1 might be the D (5 bases). V lost 5 bases to trimming and J lost 0 bases, with 11 bases between them. The CDR3 length is 15 residues. Germline V CDR1 and CDR2: LNHDA, SQIVND (reference sequence). CDR3 region: CASSRQGNSNQPQHF. The DNA for the CDR3 is TGTGCCAGTAGTCGCCAGGGCAATAGCAATCAGCCCCAGCATTTT.

The V gene is TRBV6-5, the J gene TRBJ1-2; D is undetermined. Germline V gene lookup returns CDR1 MNHEY and CDR2 SVGAGI. This CDR3 is 13 amino acids long. With 5 bases removed from V and 10 bases from J, the gap between germline ends came to 17 bases. CDR3 sequence (DNA): TGTGCCAGCAGTCGGGGTGCCGATGGGGACTACACCTTC. Amino acid sequence: CASSRGADGDYTF.

This chain links TRBV4-1 with TRBJ2-1; the match to TRBD2 covers 12 bases. The J segment lost 5 bases and the V segment lost 1 base, leaving 6 bases of the junction unmatched. CDR1 is MGHRA, CDR2 YSYEKL, per germline. The CDR3 has 17 residues. CDR3 bases: TGCGCCAGCAGCCAAGTTGGGGCTAGCGGGGGGGACAATGAGCAGTTCTTC. As protein: CASSQVGASGGDNEQFF.

The chain uses TRBV6-6 and TRBJ2-5, with 7 bases fitting TRBD2. This CDR3 spans 14 amino acids. In germline, CDR1 is MNHNY, CDR2 SVGAGI (reference sequence). Trimming cost V 6 bases and J 10 bases; bases outside gene matches: 14. The CDR3 sequence: CASSRGGPGSDQYF. CDR3 bases: TGTGCCAGCAGCCGCGGGGGACCTGGTTCTGACCAGTACTTC.

This chain links TRBV14 with TRBJ2-3; no clear D. The V end was cut by 0 bases, the J end by 2 bases, with 15 bases between. Germline CDR1 and CDR2: SGHDN and FVKESK. The CDR3 runs 17 residues. The CDR3 protein is CASSQDDMGRITDTQYF. The CDR3 DNA reads as TGTGCCAGCAGCCAAGATGATATGGGCCGAATCACAGATACGCAGTATTTT.

The chain carries TRBV7-9 and TRBJ2-7; D may match TRBD1 or TRBD2 (5 bases each). Germline CDR1 and CDR2: SEHNR and FQNEAQ (reference sequence). V lost 0 bases, J lost 8 bases, and 14 bases lay in between. The CDR3 sequence is 14 residues long. This chain's CDR3 is CASSLAGDDFKQYF. The CDR3 DNA reads TGTGCCAGCAGCTTAGCGGGGGACGATTTTAAGCAGTACTTC.

The chain is built from TRBV29-1 and TRBJ2-7; D remains unclear. The V gene's germline CDR1 is SQVTM and CDR2 ANQGSEA. This CDR3 spans 11 amino acids. The V and J ends lost 7 bases and 3 bases respectively, with 10 bases between them. The CDR3 DNA follows: TGCAGCGCCCGGGTGGACTACGAGCAGTACTTC. This encodes CSARVDYEQYF.

This clone has only a few counts. The CDR3 sequence: CASSEATGTNYGYTF. The CDR3 coding sequence is TGTGCCAGCAGTGAAGCGACAGGAACTAACTATGGCTACACCTTC. The chain employs TRBV2 and TRBJ1-2, with D possibly being TRBD1 (6 bases). V gave up 0 bases and J gave up 0 bases, with 8 bases separating them. Germline loops: CDR1 SNHLY, CDR2 FYNNEI. The CDR3 spans 15 residues.

The rearrangement uses TRBV15 and TRBJ1-1, with TRBD1 as a possible D gene (5 bases). Trimming stripped 0 bases from V and 0 bases from J, with 8 bases between. Germline loops: CDR1 LNHNV, CDR2 YYDKDF (reference sequence). This CDR3 has 15 amino acids. This CDR3 reads CATSRDGGLNTEAFF. The CDR3 bases are TGTGCCACCAGCAGAGATGGGGGATTGAACACTGAAGCTTTCTTT.

The J gene is TRBJ1-2, the V gene TRBV5-1; 7 bases line up with TRBD1. The germline V gene has CDR1 SGHRS and CDR2 YFSETQ. Germline trimming cut 4 bases from V and 3 bases from J; bases unmatched to any gene: 9. The CDR3 spans 15 residues. The CDR3 spells CASSPKGQAYYGYTF. CDR3 coding DNA: TGCGCCAGCAGCCCTAAAGGACAGGCTTACTATGGCTACACCTTC.

This chain links TRBV7-9 with TRBJ2-3, with D possibly matching TRBD1 (5 bases). Trimming removed 5 bases at V and 13 bases at J, with 22 bases between. The CDR3 has 14 amino acids. Germline loops: CDR1 SEHNR, CDR2 FQNEAQ (reference sequence). The CDR3 reads CASSHSGILTVEYF. For the CDR3, the DNA is TGTGCCAGCAGCCACTCAGGGATTCTAACGGTCGAGTATTTT.